This TCR beta chain was identified in a study of T cells after posttransplantation cyclophosphamide. Notes on the study in general: TRB overlap between skin or GI tissue T cells and blood was limited. Recipient CMV seropositivity and CMV reactivation strongly tracked TRB clonality. Later post-transplant blood repertoires were often dominated by donor CD8+ memory clones.

Germline V CDR1 and CDR2: SGHTA, FQGNSA. The CDR3 spans 17 residues. Trimming at V came to 5 bases and at J to 0 bases, leaving 6 bases not matched to a gene. Assay: immunoSEQ multiplex PCR; the TCRdb copy retains only in-frame clones and omits some. This sample carries 24,000 or so clones, none of them present only once. This clone has at least ten counts. Its antigen is as yet unknown. This receptor was identified in a woman aged 50 to 65 in good health, CMV-negative, and a related stem cell transplant donor. The chain is built from TRBV7-2 and TRBJ2-3; 12 nucleotides match TRBD2. The sequenced material came from PBMCs. The CDR3 region has the DNA TGTGCCAGCAGCCTTCGGACTAGCGGGGTGAGCACAGATACGCAGTATTTT. Amino acid sequence: CASSLRTSGVSTDTQYF.